These 5 T cell receptor beta chains were sequenced from one sample in a study of PD-L1 blockade in urothelial cancer. The assay was immunoSEQ multiplex PCR, and TCRdb's table has in-frame clones only and misses some. The sample has some 25,000 clones; almost 85% are singletons. The input for sequencing was PBMCs, taken around atezolizumab (anti-PD-L1) treatment. All receptors come from a man aged 70 or older with urothelial cancer.

The rearrangement joins TRBV6-1 to TRBJ2-1; D is possibly TRBD1 (5 bases). This CDR3 spans 14 amino acids. Trimming stripped 7 bases from V and 5 bases from J, with 15 bases between. Germline-derived CDR1 and CDR2 are MNHNS and SASEGT. The CDR3 bases are TGTGCCAGCACCTCCAGGGCCAGAAACAATGAGCAGTTCTTC. Translated: CASTSRARNNEQFF.

The genes are TRBV28 and TRBJ1-4, with D perhaps TRBD1 (6 bases). This CDR3 comprises 14 residues. CDR1 MDHEN and CDR2 SYDVKM come from the germline V gene. The V end was cut by 9 bases, the J end by 0 bases, with 11 bases between. CDR3 loop: CASQSGATNEKLFF. CDR3 coding DNA: TGTGCCAGTCAATCAGGGGCAACTAATGAAAAACTGTTTTTT.

The CDR3, as DNA: TGTGCCAGCAGCCAAGGACTTAGCTACGAGCAGTACTTC. Its translation: CASSQGLSYEQYF. The V gene is TRBV14, the J gene TRBJ2-7, with unresolved D. V was shortened by 1 base and J by 3 bases, with 7 bases between the two germline ends. CDR1 and CDR2 (germline): SGHDN, FVKESK. CDR3 length: 13 amino acids. Looking up the rest from reference TRBV14 and TRBJ2-7 gives the full variable domain: EAGVTQFPSHSVIEKGQTVTLRCDPISGHDNLYWYRRVMGKEIKFLLHFVKESKQDESGMPNNRFLAERTGGTYSTLKVQPAELEDSGVYFCASSQGLSYEQYFGPGTRLTVT.

The chain is built from TRBV5-1 and TRBJ1-1; 11 nucleotides line up with TRBD1. Germline V gene lookup returns CDR1 SGHRS and CDR2 YFSETQ. The CDR3 contains 16 residues. Trimming took 4 bases from V and 5 from J; bases not matched to a gene: 10. The DNA for the CDR3 is TGCGCCAGCAGCCCCACGCCGGACAGGGGGCAGACTGAAGCTTTCTTT. Amino acids: CASSPTPDRGQTEAFF. The full variable domain, rest sourced from reference TRBV5-1 and TRBJ1-1, is KAGVTQTPRYLIKTRGQQVTLSCSPISGHRSVSWYQQTPGQGLQFLFEYFSETQRNKGNFPGRFSGRQFSNSRSEMNVSTLELGDSALYLCASSPTPDRGQTEAFFGQGTRLTVV.

The chain joins TRBV5-1 to TRBJ2-7, with a possible D match to TRBD1 (5 bases). The germline gives CDR1 SGHRS, CDR2 YFSETQ. The CDR3 totals 15 residues. Trimming pared 0 bases from V and 4 bases from J, leaving 14 bases between. The DNA for the CDR3 is TGCGCCAGCAGCTTGGGGGCCAGCCAGGGTTACGAGCAGTACTTC. Translated: CASSLGASQGYEQYF.